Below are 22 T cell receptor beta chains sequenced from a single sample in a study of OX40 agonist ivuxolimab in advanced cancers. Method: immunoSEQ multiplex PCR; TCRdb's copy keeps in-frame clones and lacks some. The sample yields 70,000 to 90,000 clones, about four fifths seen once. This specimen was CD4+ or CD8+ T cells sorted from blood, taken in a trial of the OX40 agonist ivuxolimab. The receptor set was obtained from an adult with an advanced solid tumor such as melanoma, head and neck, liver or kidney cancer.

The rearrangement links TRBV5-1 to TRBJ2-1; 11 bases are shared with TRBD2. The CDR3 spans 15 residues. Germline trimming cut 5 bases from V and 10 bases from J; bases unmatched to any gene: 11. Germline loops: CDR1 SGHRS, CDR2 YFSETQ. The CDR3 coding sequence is TGCGCCAGCAGACTTACTAGCGGGAGACCTCGCGAGCAGTTCTTC. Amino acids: CASRLTSGRPREQFF.

CDR3 nucleotides: TGTGCCAGTACGGACAGAAAAAACATTCAGTACTTC. This codes for CASTDRKNIQYF. The chain links TRBV6-5 to TRBJ2-4, with a weak D call TRBD1 (6 bases). Germline V CDR1 and CDR2: MNHEY, SVGAGI. V shed 9 bases and J shed 4 bases, with 10 bases lying between them. The CDR3 has 12 amino acids.

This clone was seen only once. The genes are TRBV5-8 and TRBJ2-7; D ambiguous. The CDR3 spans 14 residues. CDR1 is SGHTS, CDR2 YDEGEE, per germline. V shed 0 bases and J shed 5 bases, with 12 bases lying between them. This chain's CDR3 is CASSLVSVLHEQYF. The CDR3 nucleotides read TGTGCCAGCAGCTTGGTCTCGGTGCTACACGAGCAGTACTTC. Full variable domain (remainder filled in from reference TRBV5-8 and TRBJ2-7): EAGVTQSPTHLIKTRGQQATLRCSPISGHTSVYWYQQALGLGLQFLLWYDEGEERNRGNFPPRFSGRQFPNYSSELNVNALELEDSALYLCASSLVSVLHEQYFGPGTRLTVT.

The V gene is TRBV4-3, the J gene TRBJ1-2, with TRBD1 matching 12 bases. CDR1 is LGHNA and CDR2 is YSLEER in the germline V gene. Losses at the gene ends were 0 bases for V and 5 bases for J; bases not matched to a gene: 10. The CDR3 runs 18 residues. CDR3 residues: CASSQDLLWDRGPYGYTF. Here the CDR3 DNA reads TGCGCCAGCAGCCAAGATCTTCTATGGGACAGGGGGCCTTATGGCTACACCTTC.

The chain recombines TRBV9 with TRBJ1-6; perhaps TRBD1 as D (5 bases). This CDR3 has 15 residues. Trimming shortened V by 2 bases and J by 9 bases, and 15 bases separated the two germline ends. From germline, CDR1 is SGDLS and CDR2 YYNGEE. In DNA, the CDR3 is TGTGCCAGCAGCGTCGGACAAGAAAGGGGTTCACCCCTCCACTTT. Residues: CASSVGQERGSPLHF.

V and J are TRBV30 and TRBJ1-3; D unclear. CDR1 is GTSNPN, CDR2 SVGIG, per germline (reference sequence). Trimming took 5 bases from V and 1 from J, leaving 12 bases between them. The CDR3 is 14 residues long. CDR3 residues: CAWALGLSGNTIYF. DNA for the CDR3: TGTGCCTGGGCCTTAGGGTTGTCTGGAAACACCATATATTTT.

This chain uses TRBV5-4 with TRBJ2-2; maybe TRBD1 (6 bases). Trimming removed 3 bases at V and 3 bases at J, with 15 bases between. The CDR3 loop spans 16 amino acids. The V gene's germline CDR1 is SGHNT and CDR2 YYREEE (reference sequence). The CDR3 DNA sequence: TGTGCCAGCAGCTCCCGGAAACAGGGATACACCGGGGAGCTGTTTTTT. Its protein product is CASSSRKQGYTGELFF.

CDR3 amino acids: CSVERRSSGNTIYF. The DNA of the CDR3 is TGCAGCGTTGAACGCCGGAGCTCTGGAAACACCATATATTTT. The J gene is TRBJ1-3, the V gene TRBV29-1; D is undetermined. Trimming removed 2 bases at V and 0 bases at J, with 8 bases between. From germline, CDR1 is SQVTM and CDR2 ANQGSEA. The CDR3 extends over 14 amino acids. The variable domain in full, with the rest retrieved from reference TRBV29-1 and TRBJ1-3, is SAVISQKPSRDICQRGTSLTIQCQVDSQVTMMFWYRQQPGQSLTLIATANQGSEATYESGFVIDKFPISRPNLTFSTLTVSNMSPEDSSIYLCSVERRSSGNTIYFGEGSWLTVV.

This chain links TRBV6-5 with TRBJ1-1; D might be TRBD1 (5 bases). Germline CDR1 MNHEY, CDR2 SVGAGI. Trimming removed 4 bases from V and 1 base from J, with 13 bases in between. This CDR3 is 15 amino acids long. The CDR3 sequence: CASSSRATGNTEAFF. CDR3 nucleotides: TGTGCCAGCAGTTCTCGGGCAACAGGGAACACTGAAGCTTTCTTT.

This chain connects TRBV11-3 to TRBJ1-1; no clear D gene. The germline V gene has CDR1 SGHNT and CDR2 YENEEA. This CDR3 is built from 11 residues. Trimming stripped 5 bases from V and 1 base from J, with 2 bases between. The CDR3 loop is CASSTNTEAFF. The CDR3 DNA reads TGTGCCAGCAGCACGAACACTGAAGCTTTCTTT.

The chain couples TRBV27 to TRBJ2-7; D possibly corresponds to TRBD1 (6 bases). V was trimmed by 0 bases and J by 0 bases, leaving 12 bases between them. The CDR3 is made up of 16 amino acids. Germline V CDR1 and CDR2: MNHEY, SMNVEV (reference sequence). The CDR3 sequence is CASSLSPGQISYEQYF. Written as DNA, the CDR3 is TGTGCCAGCAGTTTATCTCCCGGACAGATCTCCTACGAGCAGTACTTC.

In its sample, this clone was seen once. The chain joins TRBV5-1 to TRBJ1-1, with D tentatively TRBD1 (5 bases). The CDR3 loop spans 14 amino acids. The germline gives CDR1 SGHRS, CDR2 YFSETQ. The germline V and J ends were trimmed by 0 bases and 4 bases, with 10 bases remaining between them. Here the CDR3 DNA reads TGCGCCAGCAGCTTGGGCCAGGGCCCCACTGAAGCTTTCTTT. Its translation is CASSLGQGPTEAFF.

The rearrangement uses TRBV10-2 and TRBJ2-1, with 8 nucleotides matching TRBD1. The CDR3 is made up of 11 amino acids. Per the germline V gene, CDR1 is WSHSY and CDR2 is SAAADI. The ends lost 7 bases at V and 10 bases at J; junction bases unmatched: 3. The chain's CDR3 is CASNNRGEQFF. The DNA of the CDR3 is TGCGCCAGCAATAACAGGGGGGAGCAGTTCTTC.

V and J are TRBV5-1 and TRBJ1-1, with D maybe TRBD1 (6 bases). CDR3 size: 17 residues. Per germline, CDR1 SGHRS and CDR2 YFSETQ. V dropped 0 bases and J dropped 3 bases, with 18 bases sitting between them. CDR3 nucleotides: TGCGCCAGCAGCTTGGCCCAAGCACAGGGTTCGTACACTGAAGCTTTCTTT. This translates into CASSLAQAQGSYTEAFF.

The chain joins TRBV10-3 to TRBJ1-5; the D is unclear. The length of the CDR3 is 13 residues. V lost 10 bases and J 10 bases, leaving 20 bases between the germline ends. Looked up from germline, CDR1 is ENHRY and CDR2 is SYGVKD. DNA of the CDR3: TGTGCCACTCAAAAGCGGATCGGGGAACCCCAGCATTTT. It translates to CATQKRIGEPQHF.

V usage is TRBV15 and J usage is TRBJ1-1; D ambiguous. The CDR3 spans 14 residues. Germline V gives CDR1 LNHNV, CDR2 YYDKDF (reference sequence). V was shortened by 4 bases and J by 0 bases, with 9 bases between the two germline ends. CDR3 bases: TGTGCCACCAGCAAGAGAACAGTGAACACTGAAGCTTTCTTT. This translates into CATSKRTVNTEAFF. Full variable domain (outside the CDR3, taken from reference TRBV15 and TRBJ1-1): DAMVIQNPRYQVTQFGKPVTLSCSQTLNHNVMYWYQQKSSQAPKLLFHYYDKDFNNEADTPDNFQSRRPNTSFCFLDIRSPGLGDTAMYLCATSKRTVNTEAFFGQGTRLTVV.

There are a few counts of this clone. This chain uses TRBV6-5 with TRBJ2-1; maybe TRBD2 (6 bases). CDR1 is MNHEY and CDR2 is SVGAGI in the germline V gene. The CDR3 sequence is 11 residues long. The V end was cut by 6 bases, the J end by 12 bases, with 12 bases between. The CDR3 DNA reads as TGTGCCAGCAGGCGGGGCGATGGGCAGTTCTTC. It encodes CASRRGDGQFF.

Here the CDR3 reads CASSFLGYGANVLTF. CDR3 sequence (DNA): TGTGCCAGCAGCTTTTTGGGGTATGGGGCCAACGTCCTGACTTTC. V gene TRBV7-3 combines with J gene TRBJ2-6; D remains unclear. V was pared by 3 bases and J by 3 bases, with 9 bases between. Looked up from germline, CDR1 is SGHTA and CDR2 is FQGTGA. The CDR3 consists of 15 residues.

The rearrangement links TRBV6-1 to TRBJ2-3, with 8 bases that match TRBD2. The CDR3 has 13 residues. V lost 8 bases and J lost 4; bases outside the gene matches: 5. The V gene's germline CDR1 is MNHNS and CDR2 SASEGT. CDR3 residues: CASSRGGPDTQYF. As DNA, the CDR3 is TGTGCCAGCTCTCGGGGGGGCCCAGATACGCAGTATTTT.

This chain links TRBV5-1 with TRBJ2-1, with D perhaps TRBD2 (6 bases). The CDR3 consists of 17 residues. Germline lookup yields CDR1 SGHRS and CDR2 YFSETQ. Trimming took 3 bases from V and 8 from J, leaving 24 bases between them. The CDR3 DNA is TGCGCCAGCAGCTCCCCGGCGGGACTCGGCATTGGTCATGAGCAGTTCTTC. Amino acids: CASSSPAGLGIGHEQFF.

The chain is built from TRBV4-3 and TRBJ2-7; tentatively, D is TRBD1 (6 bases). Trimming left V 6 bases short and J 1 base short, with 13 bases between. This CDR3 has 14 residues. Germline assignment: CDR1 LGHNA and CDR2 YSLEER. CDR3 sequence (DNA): TGCGCCAGCAGTCCAGGGGTAGTATCCTACGAGCAGTACTTC. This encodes CASSPGVVSYEQYF.

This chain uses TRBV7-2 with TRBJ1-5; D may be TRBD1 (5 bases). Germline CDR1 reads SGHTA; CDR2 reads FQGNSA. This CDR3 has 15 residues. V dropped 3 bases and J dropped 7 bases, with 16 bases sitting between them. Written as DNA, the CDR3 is TGTGCCAGCAGCTTTAGAGGGGCAGGGCCCCAGCCCCAGCATTTT. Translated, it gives CASSFRGAGPQPQHF.